This TCR beta chain was documented in a study of type 1 and type 2 diabetes patients. Study as a whole: Participants included type 1 and type 2 diabetes patients plus nondiabetic controls. The whole study generated about 20 million paired-end reads. General study findings and limits: Type 2 diabetes and control samples shared highly correlated V and J usage, averaging approximately 0.97.

Comment on this clonotype: Its antigen remains unknown.

The PCR template was genomic DNA. A primer set of 30 forward and 13 reverse primers amplified the CDR3. TCRdb ran MiXCR on the multiplex PCR reads and lists one entry per CDR3 protein. The sample includes fewer than 350,000 distinct CDR3 sequences, approximately 50% of them seen just once. The CDR3 extends over 12 amino acids. V gave up 5 bases and J gave up 9 bases, with 12 bases separating them. In germline, CDR1 is MNHEY, CDR2 SMNVEV (reference sequence). This clonotype originated in a man younger than 35 with type 2 diabetes. This chain links TRBV27 with TRBJ2-3; a weak D match, TRBD2 (5 bases). Sample: peripheral blood mononuclear cells (PBMCs). CDR3 sequence reads: CASSHDWRTQYF. The DNA of the CDR3 is TGTGCCAGCAGTCACGACTGGAGGACGCAGTATTTT.